Sequencing of this T cell receptor (beta chain) was carried out in a study of cytomegalovirus exposure and HLA in healthy donors. Study results and caveats: Productive status was seen about 90% or about 30% of the time for most TCR beta V segments in an earlier analysis. In a later analysis, at a false discovery rate of 0.05, 17,000 or so TCR beta sequences matched HLA alleles.

Trimming took 8 bases from V and 5 from J; bases not matched to a gene: 7. The germline CDR1 and CDR2 sequences are SGHRS and YFSETQ. This CDR3 comprises 15 residues. This clone has just one count. Its specificity is unknown. Primers for the PCR totalled 60 Vbeta and 13 Jbeta. TCRdb's copy holds only in-frame clones and misses some; the assay was immunoSEQ multiplex PCR. The table records around 150,000 clones, 80% of them present only once. This receptor was identified in a male donor in good health and CMV-seronegative. The chain employs TRBV5-1 and TRBJ2-5; 15 bases line up with TRBD2. Sequences were obtained from PBMCs. In nucleotides, the CDR3 is TGCGCCAGTACCCGGACTAGCGGGGGGGAGGAGACCCAGTACTTC. Translating gives CASTRTSGGEETQYF.